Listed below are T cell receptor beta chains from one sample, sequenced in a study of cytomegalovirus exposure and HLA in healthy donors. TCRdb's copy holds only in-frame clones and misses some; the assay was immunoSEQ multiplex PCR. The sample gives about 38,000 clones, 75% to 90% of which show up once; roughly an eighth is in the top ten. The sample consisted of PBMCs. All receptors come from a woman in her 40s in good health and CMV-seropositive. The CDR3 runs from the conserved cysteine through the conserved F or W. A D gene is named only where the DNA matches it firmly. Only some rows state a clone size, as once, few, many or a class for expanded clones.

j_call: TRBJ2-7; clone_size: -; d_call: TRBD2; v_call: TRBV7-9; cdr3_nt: TGTGCCAGCAGCTTAGGACTAGCGGGGGACGAGCAGTACTTC; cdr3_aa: CASSLGLAGDEQYF
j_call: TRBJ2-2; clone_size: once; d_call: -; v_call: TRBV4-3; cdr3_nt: TGCGCCAGCAGCCACCCTAACACCGGGGAGCTGTTTTTT; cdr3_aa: CASSHPNTGELFF
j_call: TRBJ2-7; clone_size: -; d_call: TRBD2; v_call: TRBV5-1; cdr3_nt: TGCGCCAGCAGCACGGGGGGGACTGGCACCTACGAGCAGTACTTC; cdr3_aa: CASSTGGTGTYEQYF
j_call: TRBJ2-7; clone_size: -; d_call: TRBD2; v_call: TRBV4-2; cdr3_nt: TGTGCCAGCAGCCAATTCGGACTAGCGGGGGACTCCTACGAGCAGTACTTC; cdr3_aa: CASSQFGLAGDSYEQYF
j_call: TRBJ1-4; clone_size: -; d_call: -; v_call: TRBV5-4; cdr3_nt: TGTGCCAGCACCTGGGGAGGACCAACTAATGAAAAACTGTTTTTT; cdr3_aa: CASTWGGPTNEKLFF
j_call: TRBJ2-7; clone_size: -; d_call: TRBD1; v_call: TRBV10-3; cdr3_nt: TGTGCCATCAGTCCCGGGACAGCTTACGAGCAGTACTTC; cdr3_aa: CAISPGTAYEQYF
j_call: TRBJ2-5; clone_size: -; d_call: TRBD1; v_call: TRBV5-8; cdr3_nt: TGTGCCAGCAGCTTGGGGACAGGGTCAGAGACCCAGTACTTC; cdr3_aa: CASSLGTGSETQYF
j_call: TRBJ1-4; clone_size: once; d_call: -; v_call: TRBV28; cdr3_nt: TGTGCCAGCAGCCCGGGGGGTGGGGCTAATGAAAAACTGTTTTTT; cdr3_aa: CASSPGGGANEKLFF
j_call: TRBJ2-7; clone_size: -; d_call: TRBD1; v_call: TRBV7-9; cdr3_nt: TGTTCCAGCAGTCACATTGACAGGGTTCGGGGGCAGTACTTC; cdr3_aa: CSSSHIDRVRGQYF
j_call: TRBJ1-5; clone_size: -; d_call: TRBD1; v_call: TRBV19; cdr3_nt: TGTGCCAGTAGCCGGAGGGGGCATGGCAATCAGCCCCAGCATTTT; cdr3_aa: CASSRRGHGNQPQHF
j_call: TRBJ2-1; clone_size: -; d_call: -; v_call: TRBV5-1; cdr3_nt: TGCGCCAGCAGCTTGTTCAGGGGAAACAATGAGCAGTTCTTC; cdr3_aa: CASSLFRGNNEQFF
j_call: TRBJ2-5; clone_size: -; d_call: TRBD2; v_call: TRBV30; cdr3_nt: TGTGCCTGGAGTGGGACGGGGGGGTATCTTATGGGGACCCAGTACTTC; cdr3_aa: CAWSGTGGYLMGTQYF
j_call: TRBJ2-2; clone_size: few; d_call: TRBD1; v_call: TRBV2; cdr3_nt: TGTGCCAGCAGTCCCTACAGGGGGATGAACACCGGGGAGCTGTTTTTT; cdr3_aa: CASSPYRGMNTGELFF
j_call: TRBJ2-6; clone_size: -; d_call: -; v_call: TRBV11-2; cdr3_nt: TGTGCCAGCAGCTTTCCATACAGGAGCTCTGGGGCCAACGTCCTGACTTTC; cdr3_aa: CASSFPYRSSGANVLTF
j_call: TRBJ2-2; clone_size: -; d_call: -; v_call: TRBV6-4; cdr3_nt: TGTGCCAGCAGTGACGGAGGGAGTTCCGGGGAGCTGTTTTTT; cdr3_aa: CASSDGGSSGELFF
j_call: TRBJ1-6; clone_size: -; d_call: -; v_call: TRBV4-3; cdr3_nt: TGCGCCAGCAGCCAAGACTTGGGGGGAAACTCACCCCTCCACTTT; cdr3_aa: CASSQDLGGNSPLHF
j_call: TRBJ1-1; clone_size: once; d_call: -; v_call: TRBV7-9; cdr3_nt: TGTGCCAGCAGCGGTCGGGTAGGAGACACTGAAGCTTTCTTT; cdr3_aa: CASSGRVGDTEAFF
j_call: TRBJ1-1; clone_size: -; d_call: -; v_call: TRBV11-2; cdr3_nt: TGTGCCAGCAGCCTAAAAGTACAGGGTGGGACTGAAGCTTTCTTT; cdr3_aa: CASSLKVQGGTEAFF
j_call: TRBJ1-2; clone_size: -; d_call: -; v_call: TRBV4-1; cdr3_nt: TGCGCCAGCAGCCAAGATAATAACTATGGCTACACCTTC; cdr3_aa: CASSQDNNYGYTF
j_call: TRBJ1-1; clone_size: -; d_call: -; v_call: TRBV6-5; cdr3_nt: TGTGCCAGCAGTTACTCCCACAGGAACACTGAAGCTTTCTTT; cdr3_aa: CASSYSHRNTEAFF
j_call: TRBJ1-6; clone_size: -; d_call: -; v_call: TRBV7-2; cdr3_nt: TGTGCCAGCAGCTTAAACCCCGGGACTGTCAATTCACCCCTCCACTTT; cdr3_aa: CASSLNPGTVNSPLHF
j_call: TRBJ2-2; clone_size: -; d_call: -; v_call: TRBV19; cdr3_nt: TGTGCCAGTACCCCTCTCACCACGGGAACCGGGGAGCTGTTTTTT; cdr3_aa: CASTPLTTGTGELFF
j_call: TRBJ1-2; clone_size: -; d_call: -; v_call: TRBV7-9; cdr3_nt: TGTGCCAGCAGCTTAGGGGATGGGAGGACTAACTATGGCTACACCTTC; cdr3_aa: CASSLGDGRTNYGYTF
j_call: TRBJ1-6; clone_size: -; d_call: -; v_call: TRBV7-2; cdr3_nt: TGTGCCAGCAGCTTAGGGAGCTCCTATAATTCACCCCTCCACTTT; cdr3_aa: CASSLGSSYNSPLHF
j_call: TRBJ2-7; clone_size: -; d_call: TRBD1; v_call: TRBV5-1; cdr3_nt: TGCGCCAGCAGCTCGACAGGGGGCGCGTCCTACGAGCAGTACTTC; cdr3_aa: CASSSTGGASYEQYF
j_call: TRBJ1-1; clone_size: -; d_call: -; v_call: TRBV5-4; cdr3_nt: TGTGCCAGCAGCATCAGACGGGTGAACACTGAAGCTTTCTTT; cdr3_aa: CASSIRRVNTEAFF
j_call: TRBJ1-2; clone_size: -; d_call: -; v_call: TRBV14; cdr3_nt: TGTGCCAGCAGCCAAGTCGCAGGTGGCAACTATGGCTACACCTTC; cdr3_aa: CASSQVAGGNYGYTF
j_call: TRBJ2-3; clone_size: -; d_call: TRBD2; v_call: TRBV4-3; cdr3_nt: TGCGCCAGCAGCCAAGGAGCGGGGGGGCCCACAGATACGCAGTATTTT; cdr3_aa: CASSQGAGGPTDTQYF
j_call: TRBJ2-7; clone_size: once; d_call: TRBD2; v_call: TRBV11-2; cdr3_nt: TGTGCCAGCAGCCACGGGACTAGCGGGATGAACAACGAGCAGTACTTC; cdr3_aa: CASSHGTSGMNNEQYF
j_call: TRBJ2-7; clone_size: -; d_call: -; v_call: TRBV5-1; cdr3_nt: TGCGCCAGCAGCTTCCAGCTGACATACGAGCAGTACTTC; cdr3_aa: CASSFQLTYEQYF
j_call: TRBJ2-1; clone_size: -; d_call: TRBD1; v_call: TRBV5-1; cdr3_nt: TGCGCCAGCAGCGCACAGGGGGCCTCCTACAATGAGCAGTTCTTC; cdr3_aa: CASSAQGASYNEQFF
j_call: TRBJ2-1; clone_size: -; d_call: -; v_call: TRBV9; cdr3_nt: TGTGCCAGCAGCGTTGGACAGGGGCCAGCGGGGGACTCCTACAATGAGCAGTTCTTC; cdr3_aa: CASSVGQGPAGDSYNEQFF
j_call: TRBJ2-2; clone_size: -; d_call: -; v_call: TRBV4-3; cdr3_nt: TGCGCCAGCAGCCTAAGCGGCAGGATGGTCTCCGGGGAGCTGTTTTTT; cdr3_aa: CASSLSGRMVSGELFF
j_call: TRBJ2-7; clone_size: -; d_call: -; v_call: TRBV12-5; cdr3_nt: TGTGCTAGTGGTTTGGGGGGACTCGCGGGCGAGCAGTACTTC; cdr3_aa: CASGLGGLAGEQYF
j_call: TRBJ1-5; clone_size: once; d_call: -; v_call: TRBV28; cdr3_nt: TGTGCCAGCAGTTTTACCAGTCGCCAAGAGCCCCAGCATTTT; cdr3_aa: CASSFTSRQEPQHF
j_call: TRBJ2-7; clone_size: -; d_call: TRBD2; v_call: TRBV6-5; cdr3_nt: TGTGCCAGCAGTTGGGACTACTACGAGCAGTACTTC; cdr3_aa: CASSWDYYEQYF
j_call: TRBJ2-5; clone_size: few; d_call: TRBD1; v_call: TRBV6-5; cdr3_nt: TGTGCCAGCAGTAGTGGGACAGGCGCCCCGGAGACCCAGTACTTC; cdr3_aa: CASSSGTGAPETQYF
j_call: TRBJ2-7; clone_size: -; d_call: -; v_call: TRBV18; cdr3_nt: TGTGCCAGCTCATTTACCGGGACTCAGCCATCCTACGAGCAGTACTTC; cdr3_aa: CASSFTGTQPSYEQYF
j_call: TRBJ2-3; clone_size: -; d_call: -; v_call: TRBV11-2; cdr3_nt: TGTGCCAGCAGCTTAGATCTGAGAGATACGCAGTATTTT; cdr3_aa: CASSLDLRDTQYF
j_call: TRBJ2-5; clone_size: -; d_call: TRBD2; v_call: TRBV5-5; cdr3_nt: TGTGCCAGCAGCTTGACTACCTCGGGGGGGATGCTAGAGACCCAGTACTTC; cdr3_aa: CASSLTTSGGMLETQYF
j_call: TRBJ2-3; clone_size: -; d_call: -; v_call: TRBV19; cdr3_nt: TGTGCCAGTAGTATTACAGGGCGCACAGATACGCAGTATTTT; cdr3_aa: CASSITGRTDTQYF
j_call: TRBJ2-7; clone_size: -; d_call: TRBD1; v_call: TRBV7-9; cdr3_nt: TGTGCCAGCAGCTTAGAGGCAGGGGGCGTCGAGCAGTACTTC; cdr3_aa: CASSLEAGGVEQYF
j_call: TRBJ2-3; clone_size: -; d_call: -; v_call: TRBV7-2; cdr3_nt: TGTGCCAGCAGCTTAGGGCGACACACAGATACGCAGTATTTT; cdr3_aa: CASSLGRHTDTQYF
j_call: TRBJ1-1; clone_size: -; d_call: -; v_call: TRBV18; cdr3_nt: TGTGCCAGCTCACCACCATCTGGTAAGGGAGTGAACACTGAAGCTTTCTTT; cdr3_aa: CASSPPSGKGVNTEAFF
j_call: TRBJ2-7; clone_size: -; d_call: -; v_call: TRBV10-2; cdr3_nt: TGCGCCAGCAGTGTAATTCGGGACAACGAGCAGTACTTC; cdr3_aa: CASSVIRDNEQYF